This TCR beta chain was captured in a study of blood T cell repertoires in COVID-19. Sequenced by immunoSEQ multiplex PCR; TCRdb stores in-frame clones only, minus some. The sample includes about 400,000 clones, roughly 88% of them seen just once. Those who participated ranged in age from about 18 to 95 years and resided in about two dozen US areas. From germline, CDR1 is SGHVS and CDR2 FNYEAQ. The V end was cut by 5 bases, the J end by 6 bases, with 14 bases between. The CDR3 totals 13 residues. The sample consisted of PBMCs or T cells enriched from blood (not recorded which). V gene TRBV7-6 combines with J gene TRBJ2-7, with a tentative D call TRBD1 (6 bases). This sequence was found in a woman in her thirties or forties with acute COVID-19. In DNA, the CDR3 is TGTGCCAGCAGCCCTCCGGGACACTCCGAGCAGTACTTC. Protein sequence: CASSPPGHSEQYF.